The 3 T cell receptor beta chains presented below share a single source sample, sequenced in a study of cytotoxic CD8 clonotypes in ibrutinib-treated CLL. Generated by immunoSEQ multiplex PCR, the TCRdb table keeps only in-frame clones and is missing some. The top ten clones hold roughly a tenth of a sample with about 140,000 clones, about 91% of them seen once. This specimen was PBMCs, taken after 12 months of ibrutinib treatment. The receptors here all came from a human donor with chronic lymphocytic leukemia.

The chain joins TRBV11-2 to TRBJ2-1; perhaps D is TRBD1 or TRBD2 (5 bases each). Trimming stripped 8 bases from V and 6 bases from J, with 17 bases between. Germline V CDR1 and CDR2: SGHAT, FQNNGV. The CDR3 sequence is 14 residues long. In DNA form, the CDR3 reads TGTGCCAGCGGCCAAGACGGGGCCGGCAATGAGCAGTTCTTC. Amino acid sequence: CASGQDGAGNEQFF. The full variable domain, rest sourced from reference TRBV11-2 and TRBJ2-1, is EAGVAQSPRYKIIEKRQSVAFWCNPISGHATLYWYQQILGQGPKLLIQFQNNGVVDDSQLPKDRFSAERLKGVDSTLKIQPAKLEDSAVYLCASGQDGAGNEQFFGPGTRLTVL.

This chain connects TRBV10-3 to TRBJ1-4; 10 positions agree with TRBD1. CDR1 and CDR2 from the germline V gene are ENHRY and SYGVKD. V trimming: 5 bases; J trimming: 8 bases; junction bases outside the gene matches: 8. CDR3 size: 15 residues. The CDR3 protein is CAISPGTGAVEKLFF. DNA for the CDR3: TGTGCCATCAGTCCCGGGACAGGGGCGGTCGAAAAACTGTTTTTT.

The rearrangement links TRBV7-6 to TRBJ1-4; 7 bases align to TRBD1. Losses at the gene ends were 5 bases for V and 8 bases for J; bases not matched to a gene: 20. The CDR3 sequence is 18 residues long. Germline CDR1 SGHVS, CDR2 FNYEAQ. The CDR3 here is CASSDARDSFFGTEKLFF. The DNA for the CDR3 is TGTGCCAGCAGCGATGCCCGGGACAGCTTTTTCGGGACAGAAAAACTGTTTTTT.